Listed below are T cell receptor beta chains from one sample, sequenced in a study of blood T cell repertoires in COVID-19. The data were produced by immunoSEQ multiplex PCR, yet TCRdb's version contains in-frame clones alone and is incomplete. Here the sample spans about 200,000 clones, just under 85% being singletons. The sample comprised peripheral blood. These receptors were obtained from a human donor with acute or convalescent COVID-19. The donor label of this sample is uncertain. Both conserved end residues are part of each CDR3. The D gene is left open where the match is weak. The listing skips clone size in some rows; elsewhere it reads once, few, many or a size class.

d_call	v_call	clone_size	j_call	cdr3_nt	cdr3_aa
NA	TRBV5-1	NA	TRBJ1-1	TGCGCCAGCAGCACTATACAGGGAACTGAAGCTTTCTTT	CASSTIQGTEAFF
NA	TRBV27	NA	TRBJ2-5	TGTGCCAGCAGTCCGACAGCAAACCCCCCCCAGACCCAGTACTTC	CASSPTANPPQTQYF
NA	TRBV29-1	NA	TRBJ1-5	TGCAGCGTGGCACAGGGTTTTAGGCAGCCCCAGCATTTT	CSVAQGFRQPQHF
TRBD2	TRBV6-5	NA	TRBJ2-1	TGTGCCGGCCACGATACTAGCGGGAGGGGAGTACAGTTCTTC	CAGHDTSGRGVQFF
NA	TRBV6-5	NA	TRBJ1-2	TGTGCCAGCAGTTACTCGATTGGCAGGTCTGGCTACACCTTC	CASSYSIGRSGYTF
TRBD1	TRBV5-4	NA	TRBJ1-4	TGTGCCAGCAGTCCCTCGACAGGGGCTAATGAAAAACTGTTTTTT	CASSPSTGANEKLFF
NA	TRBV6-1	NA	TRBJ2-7	TGTGCCAGCAGTGAAGCGCGGCCAGCGGAGGGCCACGAGCAGTACTTC	CASSEARPAEGHEQYF
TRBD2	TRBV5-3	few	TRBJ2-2	TGTGCCAGAAGCTGGGACCCGCTAGCGGAGAAAAGGACCGGGGAGCTGTTTTTT	CARSWDPLAEKRTGELFF
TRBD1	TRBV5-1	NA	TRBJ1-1	TGCGCCAGCAGCTTACGACAGGGCAGTACTGAAGCTTTCTTT	CASSLRQGSTEAFF
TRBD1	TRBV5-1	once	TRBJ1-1	TGCGCCAGCAGCACCTCCGGGACAGGGGCCCATGCTTTCTTT	CASSTSGTGAHAFF
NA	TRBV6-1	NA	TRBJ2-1	TGTGCCAGCAGTGGGCAGCCCCGGAGCTCCTACAATGAGCAGTTCTTC	CASSGQPRSSYNEQFF
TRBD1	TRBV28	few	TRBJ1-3	TGTGCCAGCAGTCCAGACAGGGTTAGTGGAAACACCATATATTTT	CASSPDRVSGNTIYF
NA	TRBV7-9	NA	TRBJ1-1	TGTGCCAGCAGCTTAGGTACGGGGAACACTGAAGCTTTCTTT	CASSLGTGNTEAFF
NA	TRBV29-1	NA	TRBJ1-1	TGCAGCGTTGAGCGGGGGACCTCCACTGAAGCTTTCTTT	CSVERGTSTEAFF
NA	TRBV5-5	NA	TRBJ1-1	TGTGCCAGCAGCTTAGATGGGCCCACTGAAGCTTTCTTT	CASSLDGPTEAFF
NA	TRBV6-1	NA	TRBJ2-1	TGTGCCAGCAGTGAACAGGGGACCAAAAGGGAGCAGTTCTTC	CASSEQGTKREQFF
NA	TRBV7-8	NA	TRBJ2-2	TGTGCCAGCAGCCCCGACAGAGCCACCGGGGAGCTGTTTTTT	CASSPDRATGELFF
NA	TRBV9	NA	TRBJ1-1	TGTGCCAGCAGCGCGAACCCGGGGACTTGGGCTTTCTTT	CASSANPGTWAFF
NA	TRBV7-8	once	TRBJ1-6	TGTGCCAGCAGCTTATCCGACTGGATTGGAGGAACTAATTCACCCCTCCACTTT	CASSLSDWIGGTNSPLHF
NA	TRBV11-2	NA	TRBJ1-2	TGTGCCAGCAGCTTAGGTCCCCGGGATTACAACTATGGCTACACCTTC	CASSLGPRDYNYGYTF
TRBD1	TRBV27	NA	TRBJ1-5	TGTGCCAGCAGTTCACAGGGGACTAGCAATCAGCCCCAGCATTTT	CASSSQGTSNQPQHF
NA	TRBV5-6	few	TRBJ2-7	TGTGCCAGCAGCCCCGGGGGTGCCTCCTACGAGCAGTACTTC	CASSPGGASYEQYF
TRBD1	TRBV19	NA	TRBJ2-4	TGTGCCAGTAGCCCTCACAGGGGGCGAGGAAACATTCAGTACTTC	CASSPHRGRGNIQYF
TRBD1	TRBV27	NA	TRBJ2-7	TGTGCCAGCAAGGCCCTTCCGGGACAGGATCGTTCCGAGCAGTACTTC	CASKALPGQDRSEQYF
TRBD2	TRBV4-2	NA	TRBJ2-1	TGTGCCAGCAGCCTTGGCCAAGGACTAGCGGGGGTTAATGAGCAGTTCTTC	CASSLGQGLAGVNEQFF
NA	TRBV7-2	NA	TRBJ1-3	TGTGCCAGCAGCTTCACTGGAAACACCATATATTTT	CASSFTGNTIYF
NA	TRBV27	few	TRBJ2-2	TGTGCCAGCAGTTTTGGAGGGGCATGGACCGGGGAGCTGTTTTTT	CASSFGGAWTGELFF
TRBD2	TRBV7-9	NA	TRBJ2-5	TGTGCCAGCAGCTTATCCGCATCGGGACTAGCGGGAGAGACCCAGTACTTC	CASSLSASGLAGETQYF
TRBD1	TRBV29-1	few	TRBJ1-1	TGCAGCGTTAGGGTTGGGACAGTGAACACTGAAGCTTTCTTT	CSVRVGTVNTEAFF
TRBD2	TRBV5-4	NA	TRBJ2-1	TGTGCCAGCAGCATACCCGGGGGGGGCCTCTCCTACAATGAGCAGTTCTTC	CASSIPGGGLSYNEQFF
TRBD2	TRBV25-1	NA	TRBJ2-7	TGTGCCAGCAGTGCACAGGGACTAGCGGCGTACGAGCAGTACTTC	CASSAQGLAAYEQYF
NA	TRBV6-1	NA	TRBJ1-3	TGTGCCAGCAGTGAGGGGGGGGTCGGAAACACCATATATTTT	CASSEGGVGNTIYF
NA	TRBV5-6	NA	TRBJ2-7	TGTGCCAGCAGCCCCGGCTCCCGAGGCGCCTACGAGCAGTACTTC	CASSPGSRGAYEQYF
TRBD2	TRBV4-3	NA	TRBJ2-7	TGCGCCAGCAGCCGCGTGGAAGCGGGAGGCTACGAGCAGTACTTC	CASSRVEAGGYEQYF
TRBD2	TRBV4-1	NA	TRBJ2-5	TGCGCCAGCAGCCAAGATACAGCGGGAGTGTTGGAGACCCAGTACTTC	CASSQDTAGVLETQYF
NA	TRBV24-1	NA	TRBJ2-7	TGTGCCACCAGTCCACACATGGGACATTTGAGCTCCTACGAGCAGTACTTC	CATSPHMGHLSSYEQYF
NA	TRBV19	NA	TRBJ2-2	TGTGCCAGCCAGACCTTTTACGGGACTTCGAACACCGGGGAGCTGTTTTTT	CASQTFYGTSNTGELFF